The TCR beta chain under discussion was sequenced for a study of graft-versus-host responses after intestinal transplantation. TCRdb's table, derived via immunoSEQ multiplex PCR, lists solely in-frame clones and lacks some. The sample records about 17,000 clones, around 41% being singletons. The V and J ends lost 2 bases and 5 bases respectively, with 16 bases between them. The CDR3 runs 15 residues. Germline V gene sequence: CDR1 SGDLS, CDR2 YYNGEE. This clone has only a few counts. Plated together were roughly 200,000 CFSE-labeled responder cells and roughly 200,000 irradiated, violet-dye-labeled stimulator cells.

The source is a human patient who received an intestinal transplant. The chain couples TRBV9 to TRBJ2-5; the D gene is possibly TRBD1 (6 bases). The sample in question was alloreactive CD8+ T cells from a mixed lymphocyte reaction culture, obtained before intestinal transplant. Subset here: CFSE-low proliferating T cells sorted from approximately six-day pre-transplant mixed lymphocyte reaction (GvH or HvG direction). CDR3 loop: CASSVSGVRWETQYF. The CDR3 bases are TGTGCCAGCAGCGTCTCAGGGGTAAGGTGGGAGACCCAGTACTTC.